The 28 T cell receptor beta chains below all came from one sample that was sequenced in a study of T cells in tumors after PD-1 blockade. TCRdb's copy holds only in-frame clones and misses some; the assay was immunoSEQ multiplex PCR. This table has roughly 50,000 clones, about 84% appearing once. The material sequenced was PBMCs, taken before anti-PD-1 treatment. These receptors were obtained from a human donor with basal cell carcinoma.

The chain couples TRBV30 to TRBJ2-2; possible D gene TRBD2, 7 bases. The CDR3 is 14 amino acids. Germline assignment: CDR1 GTSNPN and CDR2 SVGIG (reference sequence). Trimming pared 2 bases from V and 6 bases from J, leaving 13 bases between. The CDR3 DNA reads TGTGCCTGGAGTAGAAGGGGGGGTTCCGGGGAGCTGTTTTTT. This codes for CAWSRRGGSGELFF. Drawing the rest from reference TRBV30 and TRBJ2-2, the complete variable domain is SQTIHQWPATLVQPVGSPLSLECTVEGTSNPNLYWYRQAAGRGLQLLFYSVGIGQISSEVPQNLSASRPQDRQFILSSKKLLLSDSGFYLCAWSRRGGSGELFFGEGSRLTVL.

This chain links TRBV14 with TRBJ2-1, with D unresolved. Trimming pared 1 base from V and 0 bases from J, leaving 7 bases between. CDR3 size: 15 residues. The germline V gene has CDR1 SGHDN and CDR2 FVKESK. As DNA, the CDR3 is TGTGCCAGCAGCCAAGGACGGAACTCCTACAATGAGCAGTTCTTC. Protein: CASSQGRNSYNEQFF.

The chain combines TRBV6-1 with TRBJ1-6; D not certain. CDR1 and CDR2 (germline): MNHNS, SASEGT. Trimming removed 1 base from V and 5 bases from J, with 12 bases in between. The CDR3 is made up of 16 amino acids. The CDR3 loop reads CASSEVPVYHNSPLHF. DNA of the CDR3: TGTGCCAGCAGTGAAGTCCCAGTCTACCATAATTCACCCCTCCACTTT.

This clone was counted between two and nine times. CDR3 sequence (DNA): TGCGCCAGCCATACCGACAGGGGTGTGAGCGACACTGAAGCTTTCTTT. The encoded protein is CASHTDRGVSDTEAFF. This sequence joins TRBV5-1 and TRBJ1-1, with 8 bases matching TRBD1. Germline V lookup: CDR1 SGHRS, CDR2 YFSETQ. The CDR3 length is 16 residues. V trimming: 7 bases; J trimming: 3 bases; junction bases outside the gene matches: 14.

About this clone: One junction end disagrees with the germline gene, perhaps due to a read error. Other DNA sequences in the same sample also yield this CDR3. The chain is built from TRBV6-5 and TRBJ1-1; 7 bases map to TRBD1. Germline values: CDR1 MNHEY, CDR2 SVGAGI. This CDR3 region has 14 residues. The CDR3 DNA is TGCGCCAGCTGCTTCACAGGGGTGAACACTGAAGCTTTCTTT. Translation: CASCFTGVNTEAFF.

The rearrangement links TRBV29-1 to TRBJ2-5; D possibly matches TRBD1 or TRBD2 (7 bases each). V lost 6 bases to trimming and J lost 4 bases, with 30 bases between them. The CDR3 extends over 18 amino acids. The germline V gene has CDR1 SQVTM and CDR2 ANQGSEA. The CDR3 protein is CSVLVGWAQGGHGETQYF. The CDR3 DNA reads as TGCAGCGTGCTTGTAGGGTGGGCCCAGGGGGGGCATGGAGAGACCCAGTACTTC.

A remark on this clone: Other nucleotide sequences in the sample specify the same CDR3. The chain recombines TRBV29-1 with TRBJ1-1, with 8 bases identical to TRBD1. The CDR3 has 12 amino acids. Losses at the gene ends were 0 bases for V and 11 bases for J; bases not matched to a gene: 5. Looked up from germline, CDR1 is SQVTM and CDR2 is ANQGSEA. In DNA form, the CDR3 reads TGCAGCGTTGAAGAACAGGGGGGACAGGCTTTCTTT. Its protein product is CSVEEQGGQAFF.

This rearrangement joins TRBV13 to TRBJ1-4; D is uncertain. This CDR3 has 17 amino acids. CDR1 and CDR2 (germline): PRHDT, FYEKMQ (reference sequence). The V and J ends lost 1 base and 8 bases respectively, with 20 bases between them. The CDR3 loop reads CASSLVAGKGEGEKLFF. DNA for the CDR3: TGTGCCAGCAGCTTAGTGGCTGGTAAGGGAGAGGGAGAAAAACTGTTTTTT.

V gene TRBV7-6 combines with J gene TRBJ2-7, with unresolved D. The CDR3 loop spans 12 amino acids. Trimming took 1 base from V and 4 from J, leaving 5 bases between them. The germline gives CDR1 SGHVS, CDR2 FNYEAQ. CDR3 DNA: TGTGCCAGCAGCTTAGATAATTACGAGCAGTACTTC. It translates to CASSLDNYEQYF.

The V gene is TRBV19, the J gene TRBJ2-3; 9 nucleotides agree with TRBD1. The CDR3 runs 14 residues. J was trimmed by 3 bases and V by 10 bases; bases with no gene match: 8. Germline assignment: CDR1 LNHDA and CDR2 SQIVND (reference sequence). CDR3 coding DNA: TGTGCCACCAGCCGGGACAGGGATACAGATACGCAGTATTTT. Protein product: CATSRDRDTDTQYF.

The gene calls are TRBV4-1 and TRBJ2-7; 10 bases match TRBD1. CDR1 MGHRA and CDR2 YSYEKL come from the germline V gene. This CDR3 is 15 amino acids long. J gave up 2 bases and V 5 bases, and 6 bases lay outside the gene matches. The CDR3 sequence: CASSVGQGGTYEQYF. DNA for the CDR3: TGCGCCAGCAGCGTTGGACAGGGGGGAACCTACGAGCAGTACTTC.

The V gene is TRBV28, the J gene TRBJ2-7; 10 nucleotides line up with TRBD2. Germline CDR1 is MDHEN and CDR2 is SYDVKM. This CDR3 is built from 16 residues. The trim removed 5 bases at V and 2 bases at J, leaving 9 bases unmatched. The CDR3 DNA reads TGTGCCAGCAGTCTAGCGGGGGTTAACCTCCCCTACGAGCAGTACTTC. Amino acids: CASSLAGVNLPYEQYF.

V usage is TRBV11-3 and J usage is TRBJ2-3, with 8 bases lining up with TRBD2. CDR1 SGHNT and CDR2 YENEEA come from the germline V gene. Trimming at V came to 6 bases and at J to 5 bases, leaving 13 bases not matched to a gene. CDR3 length: 16 amino acids. The CDR3 DNA is TGTGCCAGCAGGAAGGGAAGCGGGGGTCAAATAGATACGCAGTATTTT. Its protein is CASRKGSGGQIDTQYF.

The V and J genes are TRBV2 and TRBJ2-3, with 7 bases that match TRBD2. V lost 8 bases, J lost 1 base, and 6 bases stayed unmatched. The CDR3 length is 14 residues. Germline V gene data show CDR1 as SNHLY and CDR2 as FYNNEI. The CDR3 nucleotides are TGTGCCAGCCCGATGGGGGGGGGCACAGATACGCAGTATTTT. Its translation: CASPMGGGTDTQYF.

The gene calls are TRBV28 and TRBJ1-1, with 7 bases identical to TRBD1. The CDR3 sequence is 12 residues long. V shed 5 bases, J shed 7 bases, and the junction held 4 bases outside the gene matches. Germline CDR1 is MDHEN and CDR2 is SYDVKM. Written as DNA, the CDR3 is TGTGCCAGCAGTGGGGACAGCCTTGAAGCTTTCTTT. As protein: CASSGDSLEAFF.

This chain uses TRBV5-6 with TRBJ1-2, with 7 bases identical to TRBD1. With V trimmed by 4 bases and J by 4 bases, 4 bases remained unmatched. Per germline, CDR1 SGHDT and CDR2 YYEEEE. The CDR3 totals 13 residues. The CDR3 DNA reads as TGTGCCAGCAGCCTGGACAGGTCCTATGGCTACACCTTC. It is translated as CASSLDRSYGYTF.

This clone was recorded only once. This chain joins TRBV14 and TRBJ2-3; D possibly corresponds to TRBD2 (6 bases). Germline CDR1 reads SGHDN; CDR2 reads FVKESK. CDR3 length equals 16 residues. Trimming took off 3 bases at V and 2 bases at J, with 15 bases between the two ends. Here the CDR3 reads CASSHIRDFYTDTQYF. The DNA of the CDR3 is TGTGCCAGCAGCCACATCCGGGACTTCTACACAGATACGCAGTATTTT.

This clone was observed a single time. The chain joins TRBV7-9 to TRBJ2-7; no definite D call. From germline, CDR1 is SEHNR and CDR2 FQNEAQ (reference sequence). V was clipped by 3 bases and J by 3 bases, with 6 bases between them. This CDR3 contains 12 residues. CDR3 in amino acids: CASSLPHYEQYF. CDR3 DNA sequence: TGTGCCAGCAGCTTGCCCCACTACGAGCAGTACTTC.

J is TRBJ2-2 and V is TRBV30, with a tentative D call TRBD1 (5 bases). The CDR3 consists of 15 residues. Germline V gene lookup returns CDR1 GTSNPN and CDR2 SVGIG (reference sequence). V was cut by 0 bases and J by 7 bases, with 15 bases left in between. The CDR3 coding sequence is TGTGCCTGGAGTGTACCGGACAACCTTAACGGGGAGCTGTTTTTT. It codes for CAWSVPDNLNGELFF.

The chain is built from TRBV5-1 and TRBJ1-1, with D possibly matching TRBD1 (5 bases). The CDR3 runs to 15 residues. V was clipped by 0 bases and J by 3 bases, with 12 bases between them. The germline V gene has CDR1 SGHRS and CDR2 YFSETQ. CDR3 protein: CASSLDWGRDTEAFF. Written as DNA, the CDR3 is TGCGCCAGCAGCTTGGATTGGGGGAGAGACACTGAAGCTTTCTTT.

Only a few counts were recorded for this clone. The chain employs TRBV4-2 and TRBJ2-7; 7 bases map to TRBD1. This CDR3 comprises 16 residues. Germline V gene sequence: CDR1 LGHNA, CDR2 YNFKEQ. Trimming took 2 bases from V and 0 from J; bases not matched to a gene: 7. CDR3 DNA: TGTGCCAGCAGCCAACTCCTGACAGGGAACTCCTACGAGCAGTACTTC. It encodes CASSQLLTGNSYEQYF.

The chain has TRBV29-1 and TRBJ2-7; D tentatively reads TRBD1 or TRBD2 (5 bases each). The CDR3 has 13 amino acids. Germline loops: CDR1 SQVTM, CDR2 ANQGSEA. The V gene lost 7 bases and the J gene lost 4 bases, with 17 bases spanning the gap. CDR3 protein: CSATGTPGYEQYF. The CDR3 DNA reads TGCAGCGCCACCGGGACGCCAGGATACGAGCAGTACTTC.

The chain is built from TRBV6-4 and TRBJ1-5; the match to TRBD1 covers 9 bases. From germline, CDR1 is MRHNA and CDR2 SNTAGT. The CDR3 is 16 amino acids. V was pared by 2 bases and J by 3 bases, with 5 bases of the junction left unmatched. The CDR3 nucleotides are TGTGCCAGCAGTGACGGGACAGGGATTGCCAATCAGCCCCAGCATTTT. Translated: CASSDGTGIANQPQHF.

The chain has TRBV6-5 and TRBJ2-1, with D hard to call. The CDR3 extends over 13 amino acids. The germline V and J ends were trimmed by 2 bases and 4 bases, with 6 bases remaining between them. Germline V gene sequence: CDR1 MNHEY, CDR2 SVGAGI. CDR3 in amino acids: CASSYEGYNEQFF. CDR3 DNA sequence: TGTGCCAGCAGTTACGAAGGGTACAATGAGCAGTTCTTC.

The rearrangement joins TRBV24-1 to TRBJ1-2; 8 positions match TRBD1. The V gene's germline CDR1 is KGHDR and CDR2 SFDVKD. J lost 4 bases, V lost 3 bases, and 6 bases had no gene match. The CDR3 runs 15 residues. The CDR3 spells CATSDSQGAIYGYTF. As DNA, the CDR3 is TGTGCCACCAGTGATAGTCAGGGGGCGATCTATGGCTACACCTTC.

In this sample, this clone turned up once. The CDR3 here is CASRVNNEQFF. In nucleotides, the CDR3 is TGTGCCAGCAGGGTTAACAATGAGCAGTTCTTC. The V gene is TRBV12-3 or TRBV12-4, the J gene TRBJ2-1, with D unresolved. Trimming shortened V by 6 bases and J by 5 bases, and 5 bases separated the two germline ends. This CDR3 spans 11 amino acids.

The J gene is TRBJ2-7, the V gene TRBV7-9; D is uncertain. The CDR3 is 13 residues long. Trimming cost V 0 bases and J 0 bases, with 3 bases left between them. Germline V gene data show CDR1 as SEHNR and CDR2 as FQNEAQ (reference sequence). The DNA of the CDR3 is TGTGCCAGCAGCTTAGCGGGCTCCTACGAGCAGTACTTC. Residues: CASSLAGSYEQYF.

The rearrangement uses TRBV6-5 and TRBJ1-1, with 12 bases identical to TRBD1. Per germline, CDR1 MNHEY and CDR2 SVGAGI. The trim removed 8 bases at V and 3 bases at J, leaving 7 bases unmatched. The CDR3 has 15 residues. The CDR3 reads CASRGQGAGDTEAFF. As DNA, the CDR3 is TGTGCCAGCCGGGGACAGGGGGCCGGGGACACTGAAGCTTTCTTT.